Detailed here is one T cell receptor (beta chain). Deletions cut 4 bases from V and 2 bases from J, with 12 bases between. Per the germline V gene, CDR1 is LNHDA and CDR2 is SQIVND (reference sequence). The CDR3 totals 15 residues. This record comes from a study of blood T cell repertoires in COVID-19. About the study: Material from acute and convalescent COVID-19 was sourced from the United States, Italy and Spain.

In the authors' methods: How many nucleated cells were present was estimated from reference gene primer amplification. TCRdb keeps only in-frame clones here, not all; method: immunoSEQ multiplex PCR. V and J calls and clone size are as listed in that table; D and trimming were resolved from the DNA. This sample carries about 200,000 clones, about nine tenths of them seen once, and the ten largest clones take roughly 1.6%. The rearrangement links TRBV19 to TRBJ1-5; the D is unclear. Sequenced sample: peripheral blood. The origin of this receptor is a young man with active or convalescent COVID-19. DNA for the CDR3: TGTGCCAGTAGTACGGGTTCCCACCGCAATCAGCCCCAGCATTTT. It translates to CASSTGSHRNQPQHF.